At least ten counts were recorded for the clone carrying this TCR beta chain. The antigen is unknown. The authors built TCR beta libraries using iRepertoire HTBI primers and Arm-PCR of CDR3 regions. TCRdb redid the calling of the multiplex PCR reads with MiXCR, one entry per CDR3 protein. This sample yields 400,000 to 450,000 distinct CDR3 sequences, of which roughly 17% are seen a single time; about 10% belongs to the top ten. The data stem from a study of regulatory T cells in long-lasting Graves disease. Time point reported: newly diagnosed GD, antithyroid drugs for less than 3 months. The TCR library was made from RNA extracted from PBMCs. Germline V gene data show CDR1 as SGHDN and CDR2 as FVKESK. V lost 3 bases to trimming and J lost 4 bases, with 28 bases between them. The CDR3 is 19 residues long. Points from the study as a whole: Persistent-disease Graves' patients showed less TCR diversity than new cases.

The data also belong to a second study, concerning T cells in Graves' hyperthyroidism and ophthalmopathy. As that report states: The primer set for the first-round RT-PCR of the TCR CDR3 was HTBI. Most clonotypes expanded in thyroid above 0.001 were likewise present in blood. Ophthalmopathy cases were set apart from stable hyperthyroidism by a 13 V-J model.

The gene calls are TRBV14 and TRBJ2-7, with D tentatively TRBD2 (7 bases). The sequenced sample was peripheral blood mononuclear cells (PBMCs), obtained at new diagnosis, from a patient treated with antithyroid drugs. The origin of this receptor is a woman in her twenties or thirties with Graves disease. CDR3 DNA sequence: TGTGCCAGCAGCCACCGTTCAAGGAGTCCAGGGGCCGGGGGGTACGAGCAGTACTTC. Residues: CASSHRSRSPGAGGYEQYF.